A selection of T cell receptor beta chains follows, all from one sample in a study of blood T cell repertoires in COVID-19. Clones were sequenced by immunoSEQ multiplex PCR, and TCRdb holds only the in-frame ones, with some missing. The repertoire holds 200,000 to 250,000 clones, with 75% to 90% as singletons. The specimen was PBMCs or T cells enriched from blood (not recorded which). These receptors came from a man aged 40-49 years who had recovered from COVID-19. The CDR3 runs from the conserved cysteine through the conserved F or W. D genes are given only for firm matches. Clone size is stated in some rows and not others, as once, few, many or a class when expanded.

DNA,CDR3,V,size,J,D
TGTGCCAGCTCCCAGGAACAGGGGAAAGGAAACACCATATATTTT,CASSQEQGKGNTIYF,TRBV18,NA,TRBJ1-3,TRBD1
TGTGCCTGGAGACTAGCGGGGAACTCCTACAATGAGCAGTTCTTC,CAWRLAGNSYNEQFF,TRBV30,NA,TRBJ2-1,TRBD2
TGTGCCAGCAGGGGCCGCACCGGGGAGCTGTTTTTT,CASRGRTGELFF,TRBV7-9,NA,TRBJ2-2,NA
TGTGCCAGCAGTTCTCACCGACAGAGTCAGAACACTGAAGCTTTCTTT,CASSSHRQSQNTEAFF,TRBV6-5,NA,TRBJ1-1,NA
TGCGCCAGCAGCCAAGTCCCCCGCCGGGACACAAATCAGCCCCAGCATTTT,CASSQVPRRDTNQPQHF,TRBV4-1,NA,TRBJ1-5,NA
TGCAGCGTTGAGATGCAGCGAGCCGGCAGTGAGCAGTTCTTC,CSVEMQRAGSEQFF,TRBV29-1,NA,TRBJ2-1,NA
TGTGCCAGTAGTAGGAGGGACGGGCCGGACATTCAGTACTTC,CASSRRDGPDIQYF,TRBV19,few,TRBJ2-4,NA
TGTGCCAGCAGCAAGACCGTAACCTCCGAGGACAGATTTAATGAAAAACTGTTTTTT,CASSKTVTSEDRFNEKLFF,TRBV21-1,NA,TRBJ1-4,NA
TGTGCCAGCAGCACCCACGCCGGGCGGGGCACTGAAGCTTTCTTT,CASSTHAGRGTEAFF,TRBV11-2,few,TRBJ1-1,NA
TGTGCCAGCACCCTCCGCGAGGTTAATAATTCACCCCTCCACTTT,CASTLREVNNSPLHF,TRBV3-1/TRBV3-2,NA,TRBJ1-6,NA
TGTGCCAGTAGTAGTTCGGGGGGCCTTAACTATGGCTACACCTTC,CASSSSGGLNYGYTF,TRBV19,once,TRBJ1-2,NA
TGTGCCAGCAGCCAAGATTCCATTAAGCGGGGTTCCTACAATGAGCAGTTCTTC,CASSQDSIKRGSYNEQFF,TRBV4-2,NA,TRBJ2-1,TRBD2
TGTGCCAGCACGGGGGGGGGACTAGCGGGAGTAGAGACCCAGTACTTC,CASTGGGLAGVETQYF,TRBV27,NA,TRBJ2-5,TRBD2
TGCGCCAGCAGTCCCGGAGGCAATCAGCCCCAGCATTTT,CASSPGGNQPQHF,TRBV5-1,NA,TRBJ1-5,NA
TGCAGCGTCCGGGACAGAAGATTGAACACTGAAGCTTTCTTT,CSVRDRRLNTEAFF,TRBV29-1,NA,TRBJ1-1,TRBD1
TGCGCCAGCAGCTTACAGGGGCGGGGTAACACTGAAGCTTTCTTT,CASSLQGRGNTEAFF,TRBV5-1,NA,TRBJ1-1,TRBD1
TGTGCCAGCAGCCAACGAACTACCTACGAGCAGTACTTC,CASSQRTTYEQYF,TRBV3-1/TRBV3-2,NA,TRBJ2-7,NA